The present TCR beta chain was sequenced within a study of response to subunit inactivated influenza vaccine. In germline, CDR1 is SGDLS, CDR2 YYNGEE. V gave up 3 bases and J gave up 6 bases, with 16 bases separating them. CDR3 length: 14 residues. Overall study findings and caveats: Only a handful of new T cells, the authors suggested, are recruited with each seasonal influenza vaccination.

This clonotype was seen a few times. Its antigen is not identified. One entry per CDR3 protein results from TCRdb running MiXCR on the RT-PCR reads. Among about 500,000 distinct CDR3 sequences, approximately 17% were seen once, and the ten largest hold 3% to 3.5%. The chain joins TRBV9 to TRBJ2-7; tentatively, D is TRBD1 (5 bases). Sample: CD4+ T cells sorted from PBMCs, taken approximately 25 months after vaccination. The source of this sequence is a man between 50 and 70 years old who received an inactivated influenza vaccine. CDR3: CASSDQQELGEQYF. The CDR3 coding sequence is TGTGCCAGCAGCGACCAACAGGAGCTGGGCGAGCAGTACTTC.